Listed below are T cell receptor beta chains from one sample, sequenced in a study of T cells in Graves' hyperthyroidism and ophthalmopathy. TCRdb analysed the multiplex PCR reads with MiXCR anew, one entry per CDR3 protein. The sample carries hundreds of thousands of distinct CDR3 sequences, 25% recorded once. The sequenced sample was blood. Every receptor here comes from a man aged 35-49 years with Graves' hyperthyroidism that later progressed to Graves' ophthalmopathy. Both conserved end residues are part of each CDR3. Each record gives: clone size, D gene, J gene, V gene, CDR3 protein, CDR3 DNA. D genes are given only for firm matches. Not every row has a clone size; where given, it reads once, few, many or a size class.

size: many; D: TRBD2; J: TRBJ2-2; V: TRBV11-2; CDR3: CASSFERDRTGELFF; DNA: TGTGCCAGCAGCTTTGAGCGGGACCGCACCGGGGAGCTGTTTTTT
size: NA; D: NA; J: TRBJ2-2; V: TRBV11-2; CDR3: CASSLIRVAFLESGELFF; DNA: TGTGCCAGCAGCTTAATCAGGGTCGCCTTCCTCGAGTCCGGGGAGCTGTTTTTT
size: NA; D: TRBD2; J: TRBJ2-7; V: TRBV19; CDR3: CASSTPVGSGGTVYEQYF; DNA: TGTGCCAGTAGTACCCCCGTGGGGAGCGGGGGAACGGTCTACGAGCAGTACTTC
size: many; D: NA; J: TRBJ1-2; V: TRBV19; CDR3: CASSMGRTANYGYTF; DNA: TGTGCCAGTAGTATGGGAAGGACTGCTAACTATGGCTACACCTTC
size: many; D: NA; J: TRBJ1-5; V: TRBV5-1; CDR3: CASSPAGNQPQHF; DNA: TGCGCCAGCAGCCCTGCGGGGAATCAGCCCCAGCATTTT
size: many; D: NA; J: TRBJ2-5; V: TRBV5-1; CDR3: CASSLDSHQETQYF; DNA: TGCGCCAGCAGCTTGGACAGTCACCAAGAGACCCAGTACTTC
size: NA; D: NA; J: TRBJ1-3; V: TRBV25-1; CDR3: CASSTPGTAGGNTIYF; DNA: TGTGCCAGCAGTACACCTGGGACGGCCGGTGGAAACACCATATATTTT
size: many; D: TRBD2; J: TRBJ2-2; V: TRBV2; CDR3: CASRPESGGLAGESGELFF; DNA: TGTGCCAGCCGACCGGAATCGGGGGGACTAGCGGGAGAGAGCGGGGAGCTGTTTTTT
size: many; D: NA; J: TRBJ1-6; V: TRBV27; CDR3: CASRGNSPLHF; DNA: TGTGCCAGCAGGGGGAATTCACCCCTCCACTTT
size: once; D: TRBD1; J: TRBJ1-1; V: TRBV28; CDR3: CASRLTGSGTEAFF; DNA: TGTGCCAGCAGGCTGACAGGGTCGGGGACTGAAGCTTTCTTT
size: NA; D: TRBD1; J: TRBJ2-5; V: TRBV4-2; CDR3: CASRDRGQAQETQYF; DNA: TGTGCCAGCAGGGACCGAGGACAGGCCCAAGAGACCCAGTACTTC
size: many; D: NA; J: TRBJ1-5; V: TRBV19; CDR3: CASSPQDRQPQHF; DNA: TGTGCCAGTAGTCCCCAAGATCGCCAGCCCCAGCATTTT
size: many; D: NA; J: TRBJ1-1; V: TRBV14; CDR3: CASSQVVGHEAFF; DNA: TGTGCCAGCAGCCAAGTGGTGGGCCATGAAGCTTTCTTT
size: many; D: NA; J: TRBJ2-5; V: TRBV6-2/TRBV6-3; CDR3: CASSYGKRETQYF; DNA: TGTGCCAGCAGTTATGGAAAGCGGGAGACCCAGTACTTC